This T cell receptor (beta chain) was documented in a study of response to subunit inactivated influenza vaccine. The CDR3 is 16 amino acids. Germline lookup yields CDR1 ENHRY and CDR2 SYGVKD. Trimming shortened V by 2 bases and J by 1 base, and 12 bases separated the two germline ends. Each CDR3 protein is one row after TCRdb ran MiXCR on the RT-PCR reads. Of about 170,000 distinct CDR3 sequences listed, more than 10% were seen once; the top ten hold around 32%. This clonotype was detected ten times or more. The sample also formed part of further work on T cells expressing NK-cell markers. That study reports: 5'RACE template switching with UMIs generated TCR beta cDNA. Sorting was restricted to alpha-beta TCR T cells by an anti-gamma-delta TCR antibody in several experiments. NKG2C+ dominant clonotype frequencies in 6 or 7 donors were about 1.0-7.5% of CD8+ T cells.

This clonotype originated in a man aged 45-65 years who received an inactivated influenza vaccine. The rearrangement links TRBV10-3 to TRBJ2-1; D uncertain. Source: CD8+ T cells sorted from PBMCs, taken 11 to 12 days after vaccination. CDR3 sequence: CAISEPSDSSYNEQFF. CDR3 sequence (DNA): TGTGCCATCAGTGAGCCAAGTGACTCGTCCTACAATGAGCAGTTCTTC.